This T cell receptor (beta chain) was recorded in a study of shared clonotypes between healthy human individuals. Germline V gene sequence: CDR1 SGHRS, CDR2 YFSETQ. CDR3 length: 13 amino acids. V lost 4 bases to trimming and J lost 1 base, with 8 bases between them. This clone was observed a few times. Other nucleotide sequences in the sample specify the same CDR3. The data were produced by immunoSEQ multiplex PCR, yet TCRdb's version contains in-frame clones alone and is incomplete. Here the sample spans around 700,000 clones, around 67% being singletons. The sample was memory CD4+ T cells sorted from blood. Subset specified: CD45RA-negative fraction. This sequence joins TRBV5-1 and TRBJ1-1, with D tentatively TRBD1 (5 bases). This sequence was found in a woman in her twenties or thirties in good health. CDR3 sequence: CASSAGGNTEAFF. In nucleotides, the CDR3 is TGCGCCAGCAGCGCCGGGGGGAACACTGAAGCTTTCTTT.